The present T cell receptor (beta chain) was sequenced within a study of Graves' ophthalmopathy and Graves' hyperthyroidism. Points from the study as a whole: Blood shared most expanded thyroid clonotypes above 0.001 frequency. With just under 90% sensitivity and approximately 79% specificity, a 13-signature model separated ophthalmopathy from stable hyperthyroidism.

As concerns this clonotype: Antigen specificity is unknown.

Diagnosis used clinical symptoms, serum thyroxine, TRAb, thyroid ultrasound and orbital computed tomography. A roughly 10 ml volume of fresh peripheral blood provided the PBMCs. TCR beta CDR3 amplification used RNA transcripts. An opening RT-PCR round employed HTBI primers and preceded a second-round multiplex PCR. A single record per CDR3 protein comes from TCRdb applying MiXCR to the multiplex PCR reads. The top ten clones hold approximately 40% of a sample with about 220,000 distinct CDR3 sequences, about a fifth of them seen once. V was clipped by 6 bases and J by 10 bases, with 16 bases between them. Per germline, CDR1 SEHNR and CDR2 FQNEAQ (reference sequence). CDR3 length: 14 amino acids.

The genes are TRBV7-9 and TRBJ1-6; no reliable D call. The receptor comes from a woman in her fifties or sixties with Graves' ophthalmopathy. The sequencing sample was made of peripheral blood. The CDR3 loop reads CASSVGNLGSPLHF. The CDR3 DNA sequence: TGTGCCAGCAGTGTAGGGAATCTGGGCTCACCCCTCCACTTT. Full variable domain (missing parts from reference TRBV7-9 and TRBJ1-6): DTGVSQNPRHKITKRGQNVTFRCDPISEHNRLYWYRQTLGQGPEFLTYFQNEAQLEKSRLLSDRFSAERPKGSFSTLEIQRTEQGDSAMYLCASSVGNLGSPLHFGNGTRLTVT.